Listed here are 19 T cell receptor beta chains from one sample, sequenced in a study of blood T cell repertoires in COVID-19. Sequenced by immunoSEQ multiplex PCR; TCRdb stores in-frame clones only, minus some. The sample records about 70,000 clones, 70% to 90% being singletons. The sequenced sample consisted of peripheral blood. The receptors stem from a human donor in a cohort sampled during active COVID-19.

The rearrangement joins TRBV6-5 to TRBJ1-3; TRBD1 matches 9 bases. CDR1 and CDR2 (germline): MNHEY, SVGAGI. V lost 6 bases and J lost 3; bases outside the gene matches: 6. The CDR3 totals 15 residues. The CDR3 reads CASSPQGARGNTIYF. The CDR3 nucleotides read TGTGCCAGCAGCCCACAGGGGGCTCGTGGAAACACCATATATTTT.

The gene calls are TRBV27 and TRBJ1-1; 10 positions agree with TRBD1. In germline, CDR1 is MNHEY, CDR2 SMNVEV (reference sequence). This CDR3 is 15 amino acids long. V trimming: 5 bases; J trimming: 1 base; junction bases outside the gene matches: 4. The CDR3 DNA reads TGTGCCAGCAGTCGACAGGGGGCTAGGAACACTGAAGCTTTCTTT. Its translation: CASSRQGARNTEAFF.

V usage is TRBV29-1 and J usage is TRBJ1-1, with D perhaps matching TRBD1 (5 bases). Between the trimmed V and J ends, which lost 6 bases and 3 bases, there was a span of 14 bases. There are 13 residues in the CDR3. Germline CDR1 SQVTM, CDR2 ANQGSEA. The CDR3 region is CSVIQVLDTEAFF. The CDR3 DNA reads TGCAGCGTGATACAGGTTTTGGACACTGAAGCTTTCTTT.

This chain joins TRBV21-1 and TRBJ2-7; no check of the table's D call, TRBD1, against the DNA was made. TRBV21-1 is shown as a pseudogene. This CDR3 has 15 residues. The CDR3 spells CASSRVGTAGYEQYF. In DNA, the CDR3 is TGTGCCAGCAGCAGAGTTGGGACAGCCGGCTACGAGCAGTACTTC.

The chain carries TRBV2 and TRBJ2-1, with a weak D call TRBD1 (6 bases). There are 16 residues in the CDR3. Trimming pared 2 bases from V and 0 bases from J, leaving 11 bases between. Germline V gives CDR1 SNHLY, CDR2 FYNNEI. For the CDR3, the DNA is TGTGCCAGCAGTGAATCCTTGACAGGCTCCTACAATGAGCAGTTCTTC. Translation: CASSESLTGSYNEQFF.

CDR3 sequence: CASSKYSSGALEQYF. DNA of the CDR3: TGTGCCAGCAGCAAATATAGTAGCGGAGCCCTCGAGCAGTACTTC. The chain has TRBV7-2 and TRBJ2-7; the D gene is possibly TRBD2 (6 bases). Trimming shortened V by 5 bases and J by 6 bases, and 20 bases separated the two germline ends. Germline CDR1 SGHTA, CDR2 FQGNSA. The CDR3 covers 15 residues.

J is TRBJ1-5 and V is TRBV7-2; 8 bases line up with TRBD1. The J segment lost 0 bases and the V segment lost 1 base, leaving 8 bases of the junction unmatched. This CDR3 has 18 amino acids. Per germline, CDR1 SGHTA and CDR2 FQGNSA. CDR3 coding DNA: TGTGCCAGCAGCTTAGATCACAGGGGGGGATATAGCAATCAGCCCCAGCATTTT. Translated: CASSLDHRGGYSNQPQHF.

The chain has TRBV6-6 and TRBJ2-7; maybe TRBD2 (6 bases). The CDR3 extends over 15 amino acids. V lost 6 bases, J lost 0 bases, and 15 bases lay in between. CDR1 is MNHNY, CDR2 SVGAGI, per germline (reference sequence). The chain's CDR3 is CASRAQRASSYEQYF. In nucleotides, the CDR3 is TGTGCCAGCAGGGCCCAGCGGGCTAGCTCCTACGAGCAGTACTTC.

This clone was counted a single time. The chain combines TRBV6-2 or TRBV6-3 with TRBJ2-5, with D hard to call. V was pared by 2 bases and J by 2 bases, with 9 bases between. CDR3 size: 14 residues. CDR1 and CDR2 (germline): MNHEY, SVGEGT. DNA for the CDR3: TGTGCCAGCAGTTACCAGGTCTATCAAGAGACCCAGTACTTC. Encoded protein: CASSYQVYQETQYF.

This rearrangement joins TRBV11-2 to TRBJ1-5, with 9 bases identical to TRBD1. Germline V CDR1 and CDR2: SGHAT, FQNNGV. This CDR3 is 18 amino acids long. Losses at the gene ends were 5 bases for V and 2 bases for J; bases not matched to a gene: 13. The CDR3 nucleotides are TGTGCCAGCAGCCCATCCCCTGACAGGGGGAATGGCAATCAGCCCCAGCATTTT. Its protein is CASSPSPDRGNGNQPQHF.

The V gene is TRBV12-5, the J gene TRBJ2-5; perhaps TRBD1 as D (6 bases). The CDR3 length is 13 residues. Deletions cut 3 bases from V and 4 bases from J, with 9 bases between. CDR1 LGHNT and CDR2 FRNRAP come from the germline V gene. The CDR3 loop reads CASGFSRGETQYF. The CDR3 nucleotides are TGTGCTAGTGGTTTTAGCAGGGGAGAGACCCAGTACTTC.

This rearrangement joins TRBV2 to TRBJ1-1, with D possibly matching TRBD1 (5 bases). The germline gives CDR1 SNHLY, CDR2 FYNNEI. The V gene lost 6 bases and the J gene lost 4 bases, with 12 bases spanning the gap. The CDR3 totals 13 residues. Here the CDR3 DNA reads TGTGCCAGCAGCCGGGCGGGGGTCACTGAAGCTTTCTTT. It encodes CASSRAGVTEAFF. The full variable domain, in which reference TRBV2 and TRBJ1-1 provide the parts outside the CDR3, is EPEVTQTPSHQVTQMGQEVILRCVPISNHLYFYWYRQILGQKVEFLVSFYNNEISEKSEIFDDQFSVERPDGSNFTLKIRSTKLEDSAMYFCASSRAGVTEAFFGQGTRLTVV.

This sequence joins TRBV7-2 and TRBJ1-6; TRBD1 matches at 9 bases. The CDR3 loop spans 15 amino acids. CDR1 is SGHTA and CDR2 is FQGNSA in the germline V gene. The junction had 9 bases not matched to a gene; V was cut back by 5 bases and J by 10 bases. CDR3 residues: CASSPGDRDYSPLHF. DNA of the CDR3: TGTGCCAGCAGCCCAGGGGACAGGGATTACTCACCCCTCCACTTT.

This sequence joins TRBV5-1 and TRBJ1-6; 11 bases line up with TRBD1. CDR1 and CDR2 (germline): SGHRS, YFSETQ. This CDR3 has 16 amino acids. The J segment lost 4 bases and the V segment lost 4 bases, leaving 4 bases of the junction unmatched. The CDR3 nucleotides are TGCGCCAGCAGCCCCGGGACAGGGGGTTATAATTCACCCCTCCACTTT. Encoded protein: CASSPGTGGYNSPLHF.

The rearrangement joins TRBV3-1 (or the pseudogene TRBV3-2) to TRBJ1-1, with D tentatively TRBD1 (5 bases). From germline, CDR1 is LGHDT and CDR2 YNNKEL (reference sequence). The CDR3 has 15 residues. Trimming removed 0 bases at V and 4 bases at J, with 12 bases between. As DNA, the CDR3 is TGTGCCAGCAGCCAAGAGCCCGGAAGGGGCACTGAAGCTTTCTTT. Its protein product is CASSQEPGRGTEAFF.

This chain links TRBV27 with TRBJ1-5; possibly TRBD1 for D (6 bases). This CDR3 spans 14 amino acids. The V gene's germline CDR1 is MNHEY and CDR2 SMNVEV (reference sequence). V was clipped by 2 bases and J by 5 bases, with 10 bases between them. In DNA form, the CDR3 reads TGTGCCAGCAGTTTAGGGGGGGCGTATCAGCCCCAGCATTTT. Translation gives CASSLGGAYQPQHF.

This chain links TRBV11-2 with TRBJ1-6; the D is unclear. In germline, CDR1 is SGHAT, CDR2 FQNNGV. This CDR3 is built from 15 residues. Trimming shortened V by 8 bases and J by 2 bases, and 13 bases separated the two germline ends. In DNA, the CDR3 is TGTGCCAGCCGCCGAGGAGCTGCCTATAATTCACCCCTCCACTTT. Residues: CASRRGAAYNSPLHF.

This clone has a handful of counts. The J gene is TRBJ1-5, the V gene TRBV30; 8 nucleotides line up with TRBD1. The CDR3 sequence is 13 residues long. The V segment lost 5 bases and the J segment 5 bases; nucleotides outside the gene matches: 5. CDR1 is GTSNPN, CDR2 SVGIG, per germline (reference sequence). DNA of the CDR3: TGTGCCTGGTCACAGGGGGGCGATCAGCCCCAGCATTTT. Its translation is CAWSQGGDQPQHF.

The chain combines TRBV6-1 with TRBJ2-5; D not resolved. CDR1 is MNHNS, CDR2 SASEGT, per germline. The V gene lost 1 base and the J gene lost 5 bases, with 17 bases spanning the gap. This CDR3 contains 16 residues. CDR3 DNA: TGTGCCAGCAGTGAAGAGGCCCTACAGTTATGGGAGACCCAGTACTTC. This translates into CASSEEALQLWETQYF.